This passage covers 32 T cell receptor beta chains from one sample sequenced in a study of blood T cell repertoires in COVID-19. Here immunoSEQ multiplex PCR was the method, and the copy in TCRdb shows in-frame clones only, minus some. The data contain fewer than 200,000 clones, more than 75% of them singletons. The specimen sequenced was peripheral blood. The receptor set was obtained from a woman in her forties or fifties with active or convalescent COVID-19.

The chain recombines TRBV11-3 with TRBJ2-1; 10 bases fit TRBD2. CDR1 is SGHNT and CDR2 is YENEEA in the germline V gene. The V segment lost 0 bases and the J segment 5 bases; nucleotides outside the gene matches: 7. This CDR3 is built from 17 residues. CDR3 DNA: TGTGCCAGCAGCTTAGAGGGTAGCGGGGGGCCAGACAATGAGCAGTTCTTC. This encodes CASSLEGSGGPDNEQFF.

The chain combines TRBV7-6 with TRBJ2-1; D possibly corresponds to TRBD1 (6 bases). CDR3 size: 15 residues. The V end lost 3 bases, the J end lost 2 bases, and 11 bases lay between the germline ends. Germline values: CDR1 SGHVS, CDR2 FNYEAQ. This CDR3 is CASSLGQGPYNEQFF. Here the CDR3 DNA reads TGTGCCAGCAGCTTGGGGCAGGGGCCCTACAATGAGCAGTTCTTC.

The chain combines TRBV18 with TRBJ2-7, with 11 bases fitting TRBD1. The germline gives CDR1 KGHSH, CDR2 LQKENI. The CDR3 extends over 14 amino acids. After removal of 6 bases from V and 7 bases from J, the junction contained 8 bases not matched to a gene. The CDR3 nucleotides read TGTGCCAGCTCGCGGACAGGGGGCGAAGGGGAGCAGTACTTC. Translated, it gives CASSRTGGEGEQYF.

The chain carries TRBV21-1 and TRBJ1-5. TRBV21-1 is a pseudogene locus. CDR3 length: 13 amino acids. CDR3 in amino acids: CGWPGSGNQPQHF. CDR3 coding DNA: TGTGGCTGGCCGGGGTCGGGAAATCAGCCCCAGCATTTT.

The table lists this clone with a count of one. The chain couples TRBV5-5 to TRBJ1-1; D remains unclear. Germline CDR1 reads SGHKS; CDR2 reads YYEKEE (reference sequence). The CDR3 covers 13 residues. Trimming shortened V by 4 bases and J by 4 bases, and 11 bases separated the two germline ends. The CDR3 nucleotides are TGTGCCAGCAGCCTCGGGGTTGGCACTGAAGCTTTCTTT. Translation gives CASSLGVGTEAFF.

This clone was seen a single time. The chain joins TRBV7-3 to TRBJ2-1; the match to TRBD2 covers 7 bases. Trimming cost V 5 bases and J 2 bases; bases outside gene matches: 3. This CDR3 is 14 amino acids long. The germline CDR1 and CDR2 sequences are SGHTA and FQGTGA. CDR3 nucleotides: TGTGCCAGCAGCCCGAGCGGGGCCTACAATGAGCAGTTCTTC. Amino acids: CASSPSGAYNEQFF.

The rearrangement uses TRBV10-1 and TRBJ2-1; TRBD1 is a possible D gene (7 bases). The CDR3 length is 17 residues. Deletions cut 0 bases from V and 7 bases from J, with 19 bases between. Germline-derived CDR1 and CDR2 are WNHNN and SYGVQD (reference sequence). The CDR3, as DNA: TGCGCCAGCAGTGAGTCCAGGGGGTACCCGGGGGTGAATGAGCAGTTCTTC. Translating it yields CASSESRGYPGVNEQFF.

This chain links TRBV6-5 with TRBJ1-1; TRBD1 matches at 9 bases. V dropped 5 bases and J dropped 1; count of bases not matched to a gene: 5. From germline, CDR1 is MNHEY and CDR2 SVGAGI. The length of the CDR3 is 15 residues. CDR3 protein: CASSPTGGQNTEAFF. The CDR3 DNA reads as TGTGCCAGCAGTCCCACAGGGGGCCAGAACACTGAAGCTTTCTTT.

The V gene is TRBV4-3, the J gene TRBJ2-5, with D maybe TRBD2 (6 bases). The length of the CDR3 is 18 residues. Germline V gene data show CDR1 as LGHNA and CDR2 as YSLEER. V was clipped by 1 base and J by 5 bases, with 23 bases between them. CDR3 coding DNA: TGCGCCAGCAGCCAAGGCCCGGAGGGGAGAGTGGGATCCGAGACCCAGTACTTC. It is translated as CASSQGPEGRVGSETQYF.

The rearrangement links TRBV7-9 to TRBJ1-5; 10 bases fit TRBD1. Germline CDR1 and CDR2: SEHNR and FQNEAQ (reference sequence). The CDR3 covers 15 residues. The V gene end was trimmed by 5 bases and the J gene end by 6 bases; junction bases not matched to a gene: 7. CDR3 in amino acids: CASSLGTGESQPQHF. The CDR3 DNA follows: TGTGCCAGCAGCCTTGGGACAGGGGAATCTCAGCCCCAGCATTTT.

CDR3 sequence: CAISDYTTGEAGYTF. The CDR3 DNA reads TGTGCCATCAGTGACTACACGACAGGGGAAGCTGGCTACACCTTC. V usage is TRBV10-3 and J usage is TRBJ1-2, with 8 bases aligning to TRBD1. Germline CDR1 reads ENHRY; CDR2 reads SYGVKD. The J segment lost 7 bases and the V segment lost 3 bases, leaving 10 bases of the junction unmatched. The CDR3 extends over 15 amino acids.

The rearrangement links TRBV6-2 or TRBV6-3 to TRBJ1-2; no reliable D call. V was clipped by 6 bases and J by 0 bases, with 17 bases between them. Germline CDR1 reads MNHEY; CDR2 reads SVGEGT. This CDR3 is built from 16 residues. CDR3 amino acids: CASSSAPRGANYGYTF. DNA of the CDR3: TGTGCCAGCAGCTCCGCCCCGCGGGGTGCTAACTATGGCTACACCTTC.

This clone was seen just once. In DNA, the CDR3 is TGTGCCTGCCGAACTAGCGGGGAGTACAATGAGCAGTTCTTC. Its translation is CACRTSGEYNEQFF. V and J are TRBV2 and TRBJ2-1; 10 bases are shared with TRBD2. Germline V gene data show CDR1 as SNHLY and CDR2 as FYNNEI. V trimming: 11 bases; J trimming: 4 bases; junction bases outside the gene matches: 8. This CDR3 is built from 14 residues.

This sequence joins TRBV7-9 and TRBJ2-2, with 9 bases lining up with TRBD2. In germline, CDR1 is SEHNR, CDR2 FQNEAQ (reference sequence). The V and J ends lost 5 bases and 4 bases, in that order; junction bases with no gene match: 8. The length of the CDR3 is 16 residues. CDR3 in amino acids: CASSIQGLASTGELFF. CDR3 bases: TGTGCCAGCAGCATCCAAGGACTAGCGAGCACCGGGGAGCTGTTTTTT.

V is TRBV18 and J is TRBJ2-3; D is perhaps TRBD2 (5 bases). Trimming left V 2 bases short and J 2 bases short, with 20 bases between. This CDR3 region has 18 residues. Germline V gene lookup returns CDR1 KGHSH and CDR2 LQKENI. The CDR3 DNA is TGTGCCAGCTCACCATTGAAACTAGATCCGGGCACCACAGATACGCAGTATTTT. It translates to CASSPLKLDPGTTDTQYF.

The rearrangement uses TRBV30 and TRBJ1-2, with D unclear. V lost 2 bases to trimming and J lost 6 bases, with 7 bases between them. Germline assignment: CDR1 GTSNPN and CDR2 SVGIG (reference sequence). This CDR3 comprises 11 residues. The CDR3: CAWSSTHGYTF. CDR3 sequence (DNA): TGTGCCTGGAGTTCGACTCATGGCTACACCTTC.

CDR3 coding DNA: TGTGCCAGCAGCTTCGCTGTTGAGGGCCTCCTCGCCCCCTTCTTT. Amino acid sequence: CASSFAVEGLLAPFF. The chain couples TRBV7-8 to TRBJ1-1; D call uncertain. V was cut by 3 bases and J by 14 bases, with 25 bases left in between. This CDR3 region has 15 residues. Germline V gene lookup returns CDR1 SGHVS and CDR2 FQNEAQ.

The rearrangement uses TRBV18 and TRBJ2-5; D remains ambiguous. There are 14 residues in the CDR3. CDR1 and CDR2 from the germline V gene are KGHSH and LQKENI. Trimming stripped 5 bases from V and 1 base from J, with 11 bases between. The CDR3 protein is CASSSRSPQETQYF. The CDR3 DNA reads TGTGCCAGCTCATCGAGGAGCCCCCAAGAGACCCAGTACTTC.

The chain combines TRBV6-5 with TRBJ1-2, with D unresolved. Germline values: CDR1 MNHEY, CDR2 SVGAGI. The CDR3 has 14 residues. Trimming took 2 bases from V and 6 from J, leaving 13 bases between them. The CDR3 coding sequence is TGTGCCAGCAGTTACGGGCCGGAACGAGATGGCTACACCTTC. This sequence encodes CASSYGPERDGYTF.

This clone was counted a single time. This sequence joins TRBV19 and TRBJ2-5; 10 bases match TRBD1. Germline assignment: CDR1 LNHDA and CDR2 SQIVND (reference sequence). The V gene end was trimmed by 6 bases and the J gene end by 5 bases; junction bases not matched to a gene: 6. The CDR3 has 14 residues. The CDR3 loop reads CASSKTGGHETQYF. The CDR3, as DNA: TGTGCCAGTAGCAAGACAGGGGGCCACGAGACCCAGTACTTC.

This CDR3 reads CASSWEAGGGTDTQYF. DNA for the CDR3: TGCGCCAGCAGCTGGGAAGCGGGGGGGGGCACAGATACGCAGTATTTT. The J gene is TRBJ2-3, the V gene TRBV5-1, with 10 bases that match TRBD2. From germline, CDR1 is SGHRS and CDR2 YFSETQ. V shed 3 bases and J 1 base; nucleotides not matched to a gene: 5. CDR3 length: 16 amino acids.

This clone appeared a few times. The chain has TRBV2 and TRBJ2-7; TRBD2 matches 10 bases. The V gene's germline CDR1 is SNHLY and CDR2 FYNNEI. The junction had 8 bases not matched to a gene; V was cut back by 2 bases and J by 7 bases. The CDR3 has 15 residues. CDR3 loop: CASSEISGRAGEQYF. CDR3 nucleotide sequence: TGTGCCAGCAGTGAAATAAGCGGGAGGGCCGGGGAGCAGTACTTC.

CDR3 residues: CASSLGAGTGGPQPQHF. CDR3 sequence (DNA): TGTGCCAGCAGTTTAGGGGCCGGGACAGGGGGCCCTCAGCCCCAGCATTTT. The chain couples TRBV27 to TRBJ1-5; the match to TRBD1 covers 12 bases. This CDR3 is built from 17 residues. In germline, CDR1 is MNHEY, CDR2 SMNVEV (reference sequence). J lost 6 bases, V lost 2 bases, and 8 bases had no gene match.

This clone was picked up a small number of times. The rearrangement joins TRBV5-4 to TRBJ1-2; the D gene is possibly TRBD1 (5 bases). This CDR3 region has 15 residues. Trimming removed 4 bases from V and 5 bases from J, with 18 bases in between. Per the germline V gene, CDR1 is SGHNT and CDR2 is YYREEE (reference sequence). The CDR3 protein is CASSHDSRGGYGYTF. CDR3 nucleotides: TGTGCCAGCAGCCATGACAGCCGCGGGGGGTATGGCTACACCTTC.

This clone came up a few times. V and J are TRBV4-3 and TRBJ2-7; D not resolved. The germline V and J ends were trimmed by 0 bases and 5 bases, with 14 bases remaining between them. Germline V CDR1 and CDR2: LGHNA, YSLEER. The CDR3 contains 15 residues. Here the CDR3 DNA reads TGCGCCAGCAGCCAAGAATCGGGTTTCGGCCACGAGCAGTACTTC. Protein: CASSQESGFGHEQYF.

This clone was counted once. This rearrangement joins TRBV14 to TRBJ1-1, with TRBD1 matching 9 bases. V was clipped by 3 bases and J by 4 bases; unmatched bases: 3. CDR1 SGHDN and CDR2 FVKESK come from the germline V gene. The CDR3 totals 14 residues. DNA for the CDR3: TGTGCCAGCAGCCAGGACAGGGGAGCCACTGAAGCTTTCTTT. Its translation: CASSQDRGATEAFF.

This clone was observed a handful of times. V gene TRBV5-6 combines with J gene TRBJ2-7, with 8 bases that match TRBD1. The CDR3 has 14 amino acids. Germline CDR1 and CDR2: SGHDT and YYEEEE. Unmatched junction bases numbered 5, after V lost 3 bases and J lost 3 bases. CDR3 sequence: CASSSGTGNYEQYF. CDR3 nucleotide sequence: TGTGCCAGCAGCTCGGGGACAGGCAACTACGAGCAGTACTTC.

The chain links TRBV9 to TRBJ2-3; 8 positions agree with TRBD2. V was pared by 1 base and J by 1 base, with 5 bases of the junction left unmatched. CDR1 is SGDLS, CDR2 YYNGEE, per germline. The CDR3 covers 16 residues. CDR3 nucleotides: TGTGCCAGCAGCGTATTCCCGGGACTAGGCACAGATACGCAGTATTTT. It translates to CASSVFPGLGTDTQYF.

This clone was detected only a few times. The V and J genes are TRBV6-5 and TRBJ1-1, with D maybe TRBD1 (6 bases). The V end was cut by 10 bases, the J end by 0 bases, with 12 bases between. Germline assignment: CDR1 MNHEY and CDR2 SVGAGI. The CDR3 sequence is 13 residues long. The CDR3 loop is CATMDSMNTEAFF. DNA for the CDR3: TGTGCCACCATGGACAGCATGAACACTGAAGCTTTCTTT.

The chain uses TRBV11-2 and TRBJ1-2; the D gene is possibly TRBD1 (6 bases). The V gene's germline CDR1 is SGHAT and CDR2 FQNNGV. The CDR3 spans 15 residues. The ends were cut back, 1 base at V and 6 bases at J, with 15 bases in the middle. In DNA, the CDR3 is TGTGCCAGCAGCTTAGCCCCGGGGACACACCATGGCTACACCTTC. Its translation: CASSLAPGTHHGYTF.

The count of this clone is one. This sequence joins TRBV14 and TRBJ1-1, with TRBD1 matching over 7 bases. This CDR3 is 12 amino acids long. The V gene's germline CDR1 is SGHDN and CDR2 FVKESK. V lost 3 bases, J lost 8 bases, and 3 bases stayed unmatched. The CDR3 region is CASSHSDREAFF. The DNA of the CDR3 is TGTGCCAGCAGCCATTCGGACAGGGAAGCTTTCTTT. The full variable domain, in which reference TRBV14 and TRBJ1-1 provide the parts outside the CDR3, is EAGVTQFPSHSVIEKGQTVTLRCDPISGHDNLYWYRRVMGKEIKFLLHFVKESKQDESGMPNNRFLAERTGGTYSTLKVQPAELEDSGVYFCASSHSDREAFFGQGTRLTVV.

This chain links TRBV12-3 or TRBV12-4 with TRBJ1-6; D not certain. This CDR3 comprises 13 residues. V was pared by 6 bases and J by 13 bases, with 16 bases between. The CDR3 loop reads CASRALGGGPLHF. DNA for the CDR3: TGTGCCAGCAGGGCCTTGGGAGGAGGGCCCCTCCACTTT.